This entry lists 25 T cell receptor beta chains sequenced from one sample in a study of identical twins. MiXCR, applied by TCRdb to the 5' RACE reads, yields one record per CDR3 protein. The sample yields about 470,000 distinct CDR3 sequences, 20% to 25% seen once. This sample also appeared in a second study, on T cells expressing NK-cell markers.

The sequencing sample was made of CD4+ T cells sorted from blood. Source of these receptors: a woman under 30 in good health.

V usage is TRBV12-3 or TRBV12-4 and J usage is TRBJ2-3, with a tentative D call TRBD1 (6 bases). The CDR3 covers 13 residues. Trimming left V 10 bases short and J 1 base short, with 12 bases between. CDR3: CAISGGRTDTQYF. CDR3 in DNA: TGTGCCATCTCTGGGGGCCGCACAGATACGCAGTATTTT.

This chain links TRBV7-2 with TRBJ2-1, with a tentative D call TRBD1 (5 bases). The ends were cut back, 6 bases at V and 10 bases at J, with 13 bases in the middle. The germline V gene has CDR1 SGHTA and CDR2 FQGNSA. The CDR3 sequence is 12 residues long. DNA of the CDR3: TGTGCCAGCAGTATAGGGGTCGGAGAGCAGTTCTTC. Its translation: CASSIGVGEQFF.

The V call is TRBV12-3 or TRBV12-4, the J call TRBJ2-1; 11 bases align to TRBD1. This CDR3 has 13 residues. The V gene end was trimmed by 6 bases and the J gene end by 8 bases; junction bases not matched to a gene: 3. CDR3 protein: CASRGQGGYEQFF. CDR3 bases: TGTGCCAGCAGGGGACAGGGGGGATATGAGCAGTTCTTC.

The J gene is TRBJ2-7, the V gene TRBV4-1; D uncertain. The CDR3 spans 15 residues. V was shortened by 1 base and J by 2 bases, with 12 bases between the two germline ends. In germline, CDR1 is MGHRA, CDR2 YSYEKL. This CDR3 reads CASSQAADITYEQYF. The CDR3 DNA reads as TGCGCCAGCAGCCAAGCGGCAGATATAACCTACGAGCAGTACTTC.

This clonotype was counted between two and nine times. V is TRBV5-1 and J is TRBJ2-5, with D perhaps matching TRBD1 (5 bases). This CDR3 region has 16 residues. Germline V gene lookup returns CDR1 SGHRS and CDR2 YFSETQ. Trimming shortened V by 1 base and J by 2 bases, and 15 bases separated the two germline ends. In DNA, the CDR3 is TGCGCCAGCAGCTTGACAGGTTCTAAGAAACAAGAGACCCAGTACTTC. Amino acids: CASSLTGSKKQETQYF.

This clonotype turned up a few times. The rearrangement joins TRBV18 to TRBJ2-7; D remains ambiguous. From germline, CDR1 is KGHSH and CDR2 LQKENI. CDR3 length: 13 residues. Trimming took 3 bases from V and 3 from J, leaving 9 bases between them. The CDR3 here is CASSPPASYEQYF. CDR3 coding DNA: TGTGCCAGCTCACCGCCGGCTAGCTACGAGCAGTACTTC.

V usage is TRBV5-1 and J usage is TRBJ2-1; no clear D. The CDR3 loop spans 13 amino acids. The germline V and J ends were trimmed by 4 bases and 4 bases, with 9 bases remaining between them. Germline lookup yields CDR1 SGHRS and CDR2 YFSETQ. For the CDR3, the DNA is TGCGCCAGCAGCGCATCTAGGTACAATGAGCAGTTCTTC. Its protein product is CASSASRYNEQFF.

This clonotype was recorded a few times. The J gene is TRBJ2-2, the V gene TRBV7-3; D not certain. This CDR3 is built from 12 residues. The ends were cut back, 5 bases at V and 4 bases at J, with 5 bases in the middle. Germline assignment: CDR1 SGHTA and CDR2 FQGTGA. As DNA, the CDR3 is TGTGCCAGCAGCCCCGCCACCGGGGAGCTGTTTTTT. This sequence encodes CASSPATGELFF.

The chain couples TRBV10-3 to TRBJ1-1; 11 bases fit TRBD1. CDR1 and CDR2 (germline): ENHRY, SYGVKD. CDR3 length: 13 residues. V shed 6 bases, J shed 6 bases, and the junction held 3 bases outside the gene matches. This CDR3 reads CAISAGQGAEAFF. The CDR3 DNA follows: TGTGCCATCAGCGCGGGACAGGGGGCTGAAGCTTTCTTT.

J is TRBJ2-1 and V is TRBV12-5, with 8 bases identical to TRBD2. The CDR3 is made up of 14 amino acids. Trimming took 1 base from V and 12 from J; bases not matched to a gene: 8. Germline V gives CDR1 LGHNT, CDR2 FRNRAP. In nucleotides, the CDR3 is TGTGCTAGTGGTTTGGCGGGAGGGCCCCAGGTGCAGTTCTTC. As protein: CASGLAGGPQVQFF.

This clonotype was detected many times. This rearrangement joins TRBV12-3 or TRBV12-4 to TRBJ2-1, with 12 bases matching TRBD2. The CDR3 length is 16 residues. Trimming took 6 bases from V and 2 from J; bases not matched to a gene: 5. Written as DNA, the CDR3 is TGTGCCAGCAGCCCGAGGACTAGCGGGGCCTACAATGAGCAGTTCTTC. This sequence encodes CASSPRTSGAYNEQFF.

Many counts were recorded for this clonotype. CDR3 in amino acids: CASSQYGTGGTEAFF. In DNA, the CDR3 is TGTGCCAGCAGTCAATACGGGACAGGGGGCACTGAAGCTTTCTTT. The genes are TRBV12-3 or TRBV12-4 and TRBJ1-1, with TRBD1 identical over 11 bases. The CDR3 is 15 residues long. The ends lost 5 bases at V and 4 bases at J; junction bases unmatched: 6.

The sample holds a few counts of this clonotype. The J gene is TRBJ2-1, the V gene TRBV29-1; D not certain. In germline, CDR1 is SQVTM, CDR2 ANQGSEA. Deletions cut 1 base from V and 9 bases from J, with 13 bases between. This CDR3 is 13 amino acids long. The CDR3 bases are TGCAGCGTTGAAGCGGTGGACGTGGGTGAGCAGTTCTTC. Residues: CSVEAVDVGEQFF.

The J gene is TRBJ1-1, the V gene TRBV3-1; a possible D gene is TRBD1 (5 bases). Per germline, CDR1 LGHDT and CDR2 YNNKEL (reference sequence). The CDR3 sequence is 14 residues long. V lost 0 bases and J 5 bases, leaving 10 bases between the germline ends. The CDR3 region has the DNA TGTGCCAGCAGCCAAGAGGGGGTGGGGACTGAAGCTTTCTTT. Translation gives CASSQEGVGTEAFF.

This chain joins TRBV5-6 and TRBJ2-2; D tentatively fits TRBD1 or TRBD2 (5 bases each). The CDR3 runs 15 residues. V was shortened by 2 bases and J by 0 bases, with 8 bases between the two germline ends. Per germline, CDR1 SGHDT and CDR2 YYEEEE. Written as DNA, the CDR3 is TGTGCCAGCAGCTTCTGGGGGTCGAACACCGGGGAGCTGTTTTTT. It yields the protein CASSFWGSNTGELFF.

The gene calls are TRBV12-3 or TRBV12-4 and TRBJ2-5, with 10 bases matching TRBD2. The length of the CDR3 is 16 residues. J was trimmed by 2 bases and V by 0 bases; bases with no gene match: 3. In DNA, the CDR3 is TGTGCCAGCAGTTTAGCGTTGACTAGCGGGCAAGAGACCCAGTACTTC. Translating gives CASSLALTSGQETQYF.

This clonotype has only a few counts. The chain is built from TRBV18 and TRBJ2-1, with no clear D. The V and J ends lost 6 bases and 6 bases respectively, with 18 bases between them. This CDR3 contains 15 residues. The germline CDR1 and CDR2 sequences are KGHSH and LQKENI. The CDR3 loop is CASSFSTTWVNEQFF. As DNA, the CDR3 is TGTGCCAGCTCGTTTTCGACGACATGGGTCAATGAGCAGTTCTTC.

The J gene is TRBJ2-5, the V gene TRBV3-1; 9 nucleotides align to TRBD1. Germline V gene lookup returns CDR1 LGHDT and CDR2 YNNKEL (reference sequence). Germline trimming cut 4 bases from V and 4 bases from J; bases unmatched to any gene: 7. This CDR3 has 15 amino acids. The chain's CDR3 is CASSRWTGEGETQYF. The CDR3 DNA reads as TGTGCCAGCAGCCGATGGACAGGGGAGGGAGAGACCCAGTACTTC.

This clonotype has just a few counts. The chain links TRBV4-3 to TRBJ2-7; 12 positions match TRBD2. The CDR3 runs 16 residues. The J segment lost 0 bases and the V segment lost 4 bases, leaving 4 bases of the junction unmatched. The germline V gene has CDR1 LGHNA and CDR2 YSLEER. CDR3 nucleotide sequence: TGCGCCAGCAGCCGCGTGACTAGCGGGAGCTCCTACGAGCAGTACTTC. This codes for CASSRVTSGSSYEQYF.

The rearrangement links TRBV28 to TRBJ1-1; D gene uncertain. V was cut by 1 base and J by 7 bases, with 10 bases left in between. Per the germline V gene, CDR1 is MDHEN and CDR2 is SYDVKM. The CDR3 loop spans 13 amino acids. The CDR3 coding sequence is TGTGCCAGCAGTTTATCCATTTCCAATGAAGCTTTCTTT. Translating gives CASSLSISNEAFF.

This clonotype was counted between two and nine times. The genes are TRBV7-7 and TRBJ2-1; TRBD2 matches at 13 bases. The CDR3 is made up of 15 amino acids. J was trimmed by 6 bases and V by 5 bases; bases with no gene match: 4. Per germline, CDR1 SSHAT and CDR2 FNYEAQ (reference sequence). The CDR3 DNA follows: TGTGCCAGCAGCGCGGGACTAGCGGGATCCAATGAGCAGTTCTTC. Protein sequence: CASSAGLAGSNEQFF.

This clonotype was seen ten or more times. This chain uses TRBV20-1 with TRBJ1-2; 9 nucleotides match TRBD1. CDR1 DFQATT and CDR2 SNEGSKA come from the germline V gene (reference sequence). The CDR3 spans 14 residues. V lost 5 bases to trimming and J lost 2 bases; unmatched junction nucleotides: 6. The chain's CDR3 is CSALRQGVNYGYTF. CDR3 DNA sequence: TGCAGTGCTCTCCGACAGGGGGTAAACTATGGCTACACCTTC.

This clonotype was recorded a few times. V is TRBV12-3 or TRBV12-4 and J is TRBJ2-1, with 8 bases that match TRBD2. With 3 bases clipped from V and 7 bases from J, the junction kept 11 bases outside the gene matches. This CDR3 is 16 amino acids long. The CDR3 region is CASSFSGGGFMNEQFF. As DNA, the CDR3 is TGTGCCAGCAGTTTTAGTGGCGGGGGGTTTATGAATGAGCAGTTCTTC.

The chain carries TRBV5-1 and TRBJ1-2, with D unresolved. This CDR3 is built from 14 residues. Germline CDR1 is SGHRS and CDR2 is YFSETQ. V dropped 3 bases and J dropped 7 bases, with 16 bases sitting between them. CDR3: CASSSYDGFGGYTF. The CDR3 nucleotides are TGCGCCAGCAGCTCCTACGACGGGTTTGGTGGCTACACCTTC.

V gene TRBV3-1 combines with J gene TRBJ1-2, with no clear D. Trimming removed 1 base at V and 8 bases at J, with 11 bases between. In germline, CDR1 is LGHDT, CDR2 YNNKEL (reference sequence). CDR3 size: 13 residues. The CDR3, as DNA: TGTGCCAGCAGCCAAGGCGGGGAAAACGGCTACACCTTC. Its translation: CASSQGGENGYTF.